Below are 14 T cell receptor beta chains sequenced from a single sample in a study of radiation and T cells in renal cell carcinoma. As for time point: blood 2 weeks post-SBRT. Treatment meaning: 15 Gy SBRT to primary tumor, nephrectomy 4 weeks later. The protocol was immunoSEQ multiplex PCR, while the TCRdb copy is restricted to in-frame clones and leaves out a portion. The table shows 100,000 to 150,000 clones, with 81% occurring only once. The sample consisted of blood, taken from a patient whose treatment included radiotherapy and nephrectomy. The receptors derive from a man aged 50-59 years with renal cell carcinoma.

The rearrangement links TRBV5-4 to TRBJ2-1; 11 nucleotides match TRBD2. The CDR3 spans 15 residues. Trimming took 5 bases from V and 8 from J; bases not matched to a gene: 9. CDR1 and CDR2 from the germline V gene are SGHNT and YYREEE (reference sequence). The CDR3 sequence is CASSPSTSGNYEQFF. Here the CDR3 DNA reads TGTGCCAGCAGTCCATCGACTAGCGGGAACTATGAGCAGTTCTTC.

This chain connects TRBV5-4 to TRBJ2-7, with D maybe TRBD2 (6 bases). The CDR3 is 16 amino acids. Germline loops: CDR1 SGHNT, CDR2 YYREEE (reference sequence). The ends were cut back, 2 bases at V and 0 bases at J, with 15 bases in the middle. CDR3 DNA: TGTGCCAGCAGCTTTGCCGGGGGATCTAGCTCCTACGAGCAGTACTTC. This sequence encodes CASSFAGGSSSYEQYF. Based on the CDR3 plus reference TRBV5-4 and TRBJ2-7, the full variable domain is ETGVTQSPTHLIKTRGQQVTLRCSSQSGHNTVSWYQQALGQGPQFIFQYYREEENGRGNFPPRFSGLQFPNYSSELNVNALELDDSALYLCASSFAGGSSSYEQYFGPGTRLTVT.

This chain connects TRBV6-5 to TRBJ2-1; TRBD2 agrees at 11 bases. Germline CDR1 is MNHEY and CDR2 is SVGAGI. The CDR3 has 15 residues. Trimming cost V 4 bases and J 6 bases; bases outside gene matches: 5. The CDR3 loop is CASSSASGGLNEQFF. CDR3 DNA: TGTGCCAGCAGTTCCGCTAGCGGGGGGCTCAATGAGCAGTTCTTC.

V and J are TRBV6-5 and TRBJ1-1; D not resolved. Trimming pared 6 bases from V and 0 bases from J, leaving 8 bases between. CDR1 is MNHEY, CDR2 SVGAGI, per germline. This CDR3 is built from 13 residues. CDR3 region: CASSRDLNTEAFF. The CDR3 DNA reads TGTGCCAGCAGCCGAGACTTGAACACTGAAGCTTTCTTT.

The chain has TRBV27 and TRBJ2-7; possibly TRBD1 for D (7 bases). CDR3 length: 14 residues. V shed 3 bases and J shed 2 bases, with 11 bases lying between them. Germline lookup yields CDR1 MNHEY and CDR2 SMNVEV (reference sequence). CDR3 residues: CASSFRRGAYEQYF. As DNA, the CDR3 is TGTGCCAGCAGTTTCCGCAGGGGGGCCTACGAGCAGTACTTC.

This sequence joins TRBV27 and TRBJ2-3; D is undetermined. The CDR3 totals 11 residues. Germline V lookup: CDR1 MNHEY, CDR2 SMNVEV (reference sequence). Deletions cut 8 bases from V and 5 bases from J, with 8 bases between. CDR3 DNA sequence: TGTGCCAGCTCCCTCGAAGATACGCAGTATTTT. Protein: CASSLEDTQYF.

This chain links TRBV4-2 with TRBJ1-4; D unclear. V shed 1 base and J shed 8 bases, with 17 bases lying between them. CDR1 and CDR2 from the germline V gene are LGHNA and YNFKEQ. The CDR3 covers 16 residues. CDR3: CASSQARESRGEKLFF. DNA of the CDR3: TGTGCCAGCAGCCAAGCTCGGGAGTCGCGTGGAGAAAAACTGTTTTTT.

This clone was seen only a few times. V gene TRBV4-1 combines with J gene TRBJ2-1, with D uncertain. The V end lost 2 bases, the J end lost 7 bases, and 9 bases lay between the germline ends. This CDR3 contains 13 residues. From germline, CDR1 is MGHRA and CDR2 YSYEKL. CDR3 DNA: TGCGCCAGCAGCCAACTCAGTGGGAATGAGCAGTTCTTC. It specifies CASSQLSGNEQFF.

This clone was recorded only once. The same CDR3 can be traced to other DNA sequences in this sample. CDR3 region: CASRRGNQPQHF. CDR3 DNA: TGTGCCAGCAGGCGGGGCAATCAGCCCCAGCATTTT. The chain has TRBV6-1 and TRBJ1-5; no reliable D call. The germline V gene has CDR1 MNHNS and CDR2 SASEGT. This CDR3 is built from 12 residues. V was cut by 6 bases and J by 2 bases, with 5 bases left in between.

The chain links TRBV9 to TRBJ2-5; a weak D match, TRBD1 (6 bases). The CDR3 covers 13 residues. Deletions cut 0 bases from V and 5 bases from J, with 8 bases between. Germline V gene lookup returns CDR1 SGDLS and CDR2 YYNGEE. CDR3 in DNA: TGTGCCAGCAGCGTAGTGCAGGGGGAGACCCAGTACTTC. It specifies CASSVVQGETQYF. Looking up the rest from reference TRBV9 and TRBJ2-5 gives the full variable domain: DSGVTQTPKHLITATGQRVTLRCSPRSGDLSVYWYQQSLDQGLQFLIQYYNGEERAKGNILERFSAQQFPDLHSELNLSSLELGDSALYFCASSVVQGETQYFGPGTRLLVL.

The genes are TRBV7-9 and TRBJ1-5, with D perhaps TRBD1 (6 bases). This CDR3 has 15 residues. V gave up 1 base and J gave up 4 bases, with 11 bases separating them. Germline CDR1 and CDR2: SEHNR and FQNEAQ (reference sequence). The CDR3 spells CASSLEGRGNQPQHF. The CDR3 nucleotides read TGTGCCAGCAGCTTAGAGGGCAGGGGAAATCAGCCCCAGCATTTT.

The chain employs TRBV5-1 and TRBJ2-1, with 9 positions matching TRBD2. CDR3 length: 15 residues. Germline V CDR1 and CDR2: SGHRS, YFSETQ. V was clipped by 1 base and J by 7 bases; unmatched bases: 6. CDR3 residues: CASSLLAGGRNEQFF. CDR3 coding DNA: TGCGCCAGCAGCTTGCTTGCGGGAGGGCGTAATGAGCAGTTCTTC.

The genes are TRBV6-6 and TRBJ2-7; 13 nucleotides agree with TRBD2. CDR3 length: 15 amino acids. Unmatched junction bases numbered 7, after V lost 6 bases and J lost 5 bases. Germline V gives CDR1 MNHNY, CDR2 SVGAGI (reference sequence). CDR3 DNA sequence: TGTGCCAGCAGCTTCGGGACTAGCGGGACCAACGAGCAGTACTTC. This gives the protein CASSFGTSGTNEQYF.

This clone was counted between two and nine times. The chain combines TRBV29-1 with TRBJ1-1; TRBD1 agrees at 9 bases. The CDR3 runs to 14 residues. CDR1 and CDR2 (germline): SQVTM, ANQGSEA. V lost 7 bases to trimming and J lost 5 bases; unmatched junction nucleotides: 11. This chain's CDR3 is CSAYGDRARTEAFF. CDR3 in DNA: TGCAGCGCCTATGGGGACAGGGCGAGGACTGAAGCTTTCTTT.